In its sample, the clone carrying this T cell receptor (beta chain) was seen many times. This entry is derived from a study of blood T cells in healthy people across ages. CDR3 length: 14 amino acids. The V and J ends lost 6 bases and 8 bases, in that order; junction bases with no gene match: 10. The use of a sample-barcoded 5' primer and a J-beta primer mix characterized a second PCR of roughly 7 to 11 cycles. TCRdb used MiXCR to reprocess the 5' RACE reads, holding one entry per CDR3 protein. The table lists some 1.5 million distinct CDR3 sequences, roughly 28% of them singletons. The sequence derives from a woman in her twenties or thirties in good health. V usage is TRBV12-3 or TRBV12-4 and J usage is TRBJ1-2; 9 bases fit TRBD1. The sequencing sample was made of blood. The CDR3 sequence is CASSNTGGAPGYTF. CDR3 nucleotides: TGTGCCAGCAGCAACACAGGGGGCGCTCCCGGCTACACCTTC.